This is a list of T cell receptor beta chains from one sample in a study of shared clonotypes between healthy human individuals. Sequencing was performed with immunoSEQ multiplex PCR; in TCRdb, only in-frame clones are kept and a portion is missing. Seen here are approximately 720,000 clones, about 90% observed once, and the top ten hold approximately 24%. The sequencing input was naive CD8+ T cells sorted from blood. The receptors stem from a man aged 25 to 45 in good health. Each CDR3 is given with its conserved first and last residue. The D gene is left open where the match is weak. A clone size is listed for some rows: how often the clone was seen (once, few, many), or a class if it is expanded.

CDR3 | DNA | J | length | D | size | V
CASSDLGGNTEAFF | TGTGCCAGCAGCGATCTAGGAGGGAACACTGAAGCTTTCTTT | TRBJ1-1 | 14 | NA | few | TRBV14
CASSGRGEDGYTF | TGTGCCAGCAGCGGCAGGGGCGAGGATGGCTACACCTTC | TRBJ1-2 | 13 | NA | NA | TRBV7-9
CASSPTQGLAGEVDNEQFF | TGTGCCAGCAGCCCGACTCAGGGTTTAGCGGGAGAAGTTGACAATGAGCAGTTCTTC | TRBJ2-1 | 19 | TRBD2 | NA | TRBV5-4
CASSLSSSYEQYF | TGTGCCAGCAGCTTATCGAGCTCCTACGAGCAGTACTTC | TRBJ2-7 | 13 | NA | NA | TRBV11-3
CASSLLGHGGSGELFF | TGTGCCAGCAGTTTATTGGGGCACGGCGGTTCCGGGGAGCTGTTTTTT | TRBJ2-2 | 16 | NA | NA | TRBV27
CASSYPTPSMGNEQFF | TGTGCCAGCAGCTACCCCACGCCCTCGATGGGAAATGAGCAGTTCTTC | TRBJ2-1 | 16 | NA | NA | TRBV5-6
CASSLLTSGDYNEQFF | TGTGCCAGCAGCTTACTTACTAGCGGAGACTACAATGAGCAGTTCTTC | TRBJ2-1 | 16 | TRBD2 | NA | TRBV7-8
CASSFSGTSYEQYF | TGTGCCAGCAGCTTCTCCGGGACTAGCTACGAGCAGTACTTC | TRBJ2-7 | 14 | TRBD2 | NA | TRBV11-2
CSVELIDRGVYNEQFF | TGCAGCGTTGAACTCATAGACAGGGGAGTATACAATGAGCAGTTCTTC | TRBJ2-1 | 16 | TRBD1 | NA | TRBV29-1
CASSDLLAGGPGTQYF | TGTGCCAGCAGTGACCTACTAGCGGGAGGGCCGGGTACGCAGTATTTT | TRBJ2-3 | 16 | TRBD2 | once | TRBV28
CASSLTGPQEYF | TGTGCCAGCAGCCTAACGGGACCCCAAGAGTACTTC | TRBJ2-7 | 12 | NA | NA | TRBV11-2
CASSATTSGTGELFF | TGTGCCAGCAGCGCAACGACTAGCGGGACCGGGGAGCTGTTTTTT | TRBJ2-2 | 15 | TRBD2 | NA | TRBV9
CASSYGSGELFF | TGTGCCAGCAGTTACGGTTCGGGGGAGCTGTTTTTT | TRBJ2-2 | 12 | NA | NA | TRBV6-6
CASSSAPLLAGGYNEQFF | TGTGCCAGCAGCTCGGCCCCCCTACTAGCGGGAGGGTACAATGAGCAGTTCTTC | TRBJ2-1 | 18 | TRBD2 | once | TRBV7-3
CASSELLAGVYEQYF | TGCGCCAGCAGCGAACTACTAGCGGGAGTCTACGAGCAGTACTTC | TRBJ2-7 | 15 | TRBD2 | NA | TRBV4-1
CASSGSISGTNTGELFF | TGTGCCAGCAGCGGAAGCATTAGCGGGACGAACACCGGGGAGCTGTTTTTT | TRBJ2-2 | 17 | TRBD2 | NA | TRBV5-4
CASSQTGSNQPQHF | TGTGCCAGCAGTCAGACAGGGAGCAATCAGCCCCAGCATTTT | TRBJ1-5 | 14 | TRBD1 | NA | TRBV28
CASSFSQGPLTGELFF | TGTGCCAGCAGCTTTTCGCAGGGACCACTCACCGGGGAGCTGTTTTTT | TRBJ2-2 | 16 | NA | NA | TRBV7-9
CASSSDSYNEQFF | TGTGCCAGCAGCTCCGACAGCTACAATGAGCAGTTCTTC | TRBJ2-1 | 13 | NA | NA | TRBV5-4
CASRADRDFAAFF | TGTGCCAGCAGAGCAGACAGGGATTTCGCAGCTTTCTTT | TRBJ1-1 | 13 | TRBD1 | NA | TRBV27
CASSLAARHPYNEQFF | TGTGCCAGCAGCTTAGCGGCGCGCCATCCTTACAATGAGCAGTTCTTC | TRBJ2-1 | 16 | NA | few | TRBV7-9
CASSLGTGQGSIEQFF | TGTGCCAGCAGCTTGGGGACAGGGCAGGGCTCGATTGAGCAGTTCTTC | TRBJ2-1 | 16 | TRBD1 | NA | TRBV5-6
CAWGPRDRVFSEAFF | TGTGCCTGGGGGCCCCGGGACAGGGTATTTAGTGAAGCTTTCTTT | TRBJ1-1 | 15 | TRBD1 | NA | TRBV30
CASSLVVGTWGEQYF | TGTGCCAGCAGCTTAGTTGTGGGAACCTGGGGTGAGCAGTACTTC | TRBJ2-7 | 15 | NA | NA | TRBV11-2
CASSFPGLAGANVLTF | TGTGCCAGCAGCTTCCCAGGGCTTGCTGGGGCCAACGTCCTGACTTTC | TRBJ2-6 | 16 | NA | once | TRBV5-6
CASSSTLATNTEQFF | TGTGCCAGCAGCTCAACTCTTGCAACCAACACTGAGCAGTTCTTC | TRBJ2-1 | 15 | NA | once | TRBV6-4
CASLPTGGTEAFF | TGTGCCAGCCTTCCAACTGGGGGTACTGAAGCTTTCTTT | TRBJ1-1 | 13 | NA | NA | TRBV7-9
CASSPLKPSTSYEQYF | TGTGCCAGCAGTCCCCTGAAGCCGTCCACCTCCTACGAGCAGTACTTC | TRBJ2-7 | 16 | NA | NA | TRBV28
CASSFSGTPNQPQHF | TGTGCCAGCAGTTTTTCCGGGACACCTAATCAGCCCCAGCATTTT | TRBJ1-5 | 15 | NA | NA | TRBV27
CASSLVSGREAFF | TGTGCCAGCAGCTTAGTCTCGGGCCGAGAAGCTTTCTTT | TRBJ1-1 | 13 | NA | NA | TRBV7-9
CASSLEIGQPQHF | TGTGCCAGCAGCTTGGAAATCGGCCAGCCCCAGCATTTT | TRBJ1-5 | 13 | NA | few | TRBV5-4
CASSDYEQYF | TGTGCCAGCAGCGACTACGAGCAGTACTTC | TRBJ2-7 | 10 | NA | NA | TRBV2
CASTQNRDLGTDTQYF | TGTGCCAGCACCCAGAACAGGGACTTGGGCACAGATACGCAGTATTTT | TRBJ2-3 | 16 | NA | NA | TRBV28
CASSPRLARGNEQFF | TGTGCCAGCAGCCCTCGATTAGCGAGGGGGAATGAGCAGTTCTTC | TRBJ2-1 | 15 | NA | NA | TRBV14
CAWSQGAGIQPQHF | TGTGCCTGGAGCCAGGGGGCCGGTATTCAGCCCCAGCATTTT | TRBJ1-5 | 14 | TRBD1 | NA | TRBV30
CASSYSSQPQHF | TGTGCCAGCAGTTACTCTTCTCAGCCCCAGCATTTT | TRBJ1-5 | 12 | NA | NA | TRBV6-6
CASSLKGRTTPEAFF | TGTGCCAGCAGCTTAAAAGGACGAACAACGCCTGAAGCTTTCTTT | TRBJ1-1 | 15 | NA | NA | TRBV7-2
CASSPRLVFTGELFF | TGTGCCAGCAGTCCACGACTAGTCTTCACCGGGGAGCTGTTTTTT | TRBJ2-2 | 15 | NA | few | TRBV28
CASSKNTGELFF | TGTGCCAGCAGCAAGAACACCGGGGAGCTGTTTTTT | TRBJ2-2 | 12 | NA | NA | TRBV6-6
CASSLEAQQFF | TGTGCCAGCAGCTTAGAAGCCCAGCAGTTCTTC | TRBJ2-1 | 11 | NA | NA | TRBV7-9
CASSRDRGAYEQYF | TGCGCCAGCAGCAGGGACAGGGGAGCCTACGAGCAGTACTTC | TRBJ2-7 | 14 | TRBD1 | NA | TRBV5-1
CASSLAQRGTARSPSEQYF | TGTGCCAGCAGCTTAGCGCAGCGGGGGACAGCCAGATCGCCCTCCGAGCAGTACTTC | TRBJ2-7 | 19 | NA | NA | TRBV7-8
CASSSGTPNTEAFF | TGTGCCAGCAGCTCCGGGACACCGAACACTGAAGCTTTCTTT | TRBJ1-1 | 14 | NA | NA | TRBV13
CASSRAGVTETQYF | TGTGCCAGCAGCCGAGCGGGAGTTACGGAGACCCAGTACTTC | TRBJ2-5 | 14 | TRBD2 | NA | TRBV7-9
CASSAQGWAEAFF | TGTGCCAGTAGTGCCCAGGGTTGGGCTGAAGCTTTCTTT | TRBJ1-1 | 13 | NA | NA | TRBV19
CASSSGLAGASEQYF | TGCGCCAGCAGCTCCGGACTAGCGGGAGCTTCCGAGCAGTACTTC | TRBJ2-7 | 15 | TRBD2 | NA | TRBV5-1
CASSLEGLAGGYNEQFF | TGTGCCAGCAGCCTCGAGGGACTAGCGGGAGGGTACAATGAGCAGTTCTTC | TRBJ2-1 | 17 | TRBD2 | NA | TRBV7-9
CASSLETSGYIYNEQFF | TGTGCCAGCAGCTTAGAGACTAGCGGATATATATACAATGAGCAGTTCTTC | TRBJ2-1 | 17 | TRBD2 | NA | TRBV7-6
CASSDQGAQETQYF | TGTGCCAGCAGTGATCAGGGCGCACAAGAGACCCAGTACTTC | TRBJ2-5 | 14 | NA | NA | TRBV5-4
CASSQAERQAGGPYEQYF | TGCGCCAGCAGCCAAGCCGAAAGGCAGGCGGGAGGACCCTACGAGCAGTACTTC | TRBJ2-7 | 18 | TRBD2 | NA | TRBV4-1
CASSPGTFSNQPQHF | TGTGCCAGCTCGCCCGGTACCTTTAGCAATCAGCCCCAGCATTTT | TRBJ1-5 | 15 | NA | NA | TRBV18
CASSLGQGLNGYTF | TGTGCCAGCAGCTTGGGTCAGGGGTTGAATGGCTACACCTTC | TRBJ1-2 | 14 | NA | NA | TRBV5-4